This passage covers 12 T cell receptor beta chains from one sample sequenced in a study of T cells after yellow fever vaccination. MiXCR was run by TCRdb on the 5' RACE reads, yielding one entry per CDR3 protein. Found here are more than 250,000 distinct CDR3 sequences, around 6.8% of them singletons; the top ten hold over 15%. This specimen was PBMCs, taken about 41 days after the first yellow fever vaccination. The receptors come from a man between 18 and 35 years old who received the YFV17D yellow fever vaccine.

The chain is built from TRBV18 and TRBJ1-6; D is uncertain. The V end lost 2 bases, the J end lost 7 bases, and 9 bases lay between the germline ends. Germline V gives CDR1 KGHSH, CDR2 LQKENI. This CDR3 region has 14 residues. CDR3 nucleotide sequence: TGTGCCAGCTCACCATCTCCAGCAAATTCACCCCTCCACTTT. Protein sequence: CASSPSPANSPLHF.

This clonotype turned up a few times. CDR3 residues: CASSPHGTPSYGYTF. CDR3 coding DNA: TGTGCCAGCAGCCCGCACGGGACTCCTTCTTATGGCTACACCTTC. The J gene is TRBJ1-2, the V gene TRBV7-2; D possibly corresponds to TRBD1 (5 bases). This CDR3 spans 15 amino acids. Germline loops: CDR1 SGHTA, CDR2 FQGNSA. The germline V and J ends were trimmed by 5 bases and 5 bases, with 18 bases remaining between them.

There are a few counts of this clonotype. The chain recombines TRBV5-1 with TRBJ2-1, with a possible D match to TRBD2 (6 bases). V was clipped by 2 bases and J by 1 base, with 22 bases between them. Germline V gene data show CDR1 as SGHRS and CDR2 as YFSETQ. CDR3 length equals 19 residues. CDR3 in amino acids: CASSFRGSMAATSYNEQFF. CDR3 coding DNA: TGCGCCAGCAGCTTTCGGGGGTCGATGGCAGCAACATCCTACAATGAGCAGTTCTTC.

This rearrangement joins TRBV5-1 to TRBJ1-2; 7 positions match TRBD1. Germline V lookup: CDR1 SGHRS, CDR2 YFSETQ. J was trimmed by 5 bases and V by 7 bases; bases with no gene match: 14. This CDR3 is 15 amino acids long. The CDR3 bases are TGCGCCAGCGCAAACCCCGGGACAGCCTGGTATGGCTACACCTTC. It is translated as CASANPGTAWYGYTF. Full variable domain (missing parts from reference TRBV5-1 and TRBJ1-2): KAGVTQTPRYLIKTRGQQVTLSCSPISGHRSVSWYQQTPGQGLQFLFEYFSETQRNKGNFPGRFSGRQFSNSRSEMNVSTLELGDSALYLCASANPGTAWYGYTFGSGTRLTVV.

The rearrangement links TRBV5-1 to TRBJ2-2; D is unresolved. The CDR3 loop spans 17 amino acids. The germline V gene has CDR1 SGHRS and CDR2 YFSETQ. Trimming stripped 3 bases from V and 0 bases from J, with 15 bases between. Here the CDR3 DNA reads TGCGCCAGCAGCTCCCCATTTTCGGAGACGAACACCGGGGAGCTGTTTTTT. Protein: CASSSPFSETNTGELFF. Variable domain in full (rest from reference TRBV5-1 and TRBJ2-2): KAGVTQTPRYLIKTRGQQVTLSCSPISGHRSVSWYQQTPGQGLQFLFEYFSETQRNKGNFPGRFSGRQFSNSRSEMNVSTLELGDSALYLCASSSPFSETNTGELFFGEGSRLTVL.

This clonotype was seen ten or more times. The V call is TRBV4-2, the J call TRBJ1-2; no clear D gene. Trimming removed 1 base from V and 8 bases from J, with 11 bases in between. This CDR3 comprises 13 residues. Germline-derived CDR1 and CDR2 are LGHNA and YNFKEQ. The CDR3 loop reads CASSQGGGFGYTF. Here the CDR3 DNA reads TGTGCCAGCAGCCAAGGGGGAGGATTCGGCTACACCTTC.

CDR3 loop: CASSDRTSLSGANVLTF. The CDR3 bases are TGTGCCAGCAGCGACCGGACCTCGTTGTCTGGGGCCAACGTCCTGACTTTC. The chain couples TRBV7-9 to TRBJ2-6; D is undetermined. The CDR3 consists of 17 residues. The ends were cut back, 5 bases at V and 1 base at J, with 15 bases in the middle. Germline-derived CDR1 and CDR2 are SEHNR and FQNEAQ (reference sequence).

This clonotype was seen more than once but under ten times. The chain is built from TRBV7-9 and TRBJ2-4; D is unclear. Trimming left V 0 bases short and J 6 bases short, with 12 bases between. Germline CDR1 and CDR2: SEHNR and FQNEAQ (reference sequence). The CDR3 loop spans 15 amino acids. CDR3 in amino acids: CASSLALTLANIQYF. DNA for the CDR3: TGTGCCAGCAGCTTAGCCCTAACGTTAGCAAACATTCAGTACTTC.

The gene calls are TRBV20-1 and TRBJ2-7; D might be TRBD1 (5 bases). This CDR3 region has 14 residues. Germline V gives CDR1 DFQATT, CDR2 SNEGSKA (reference sequence). The DNA of the CDR3 is TGCAGTGTTAGACGACCCGACAGCTCCTACGAGCAGTACGTC. This gives the protein CSVRRPDSSYEQYV.

This clonotype was picked up a small number of times. The gene calls are TRBV19 and TRBJ2-1; 13 bases line up with TRBD2. Germline V gene data show CDR1 as LNHDA and CDR2 as SQIVND (reference sequence). The CDR3 is made up of 15 amino acids. V dropped 10 bases and J dropped 4; count of bases not matched to a gene: 7. The CDR3 DNA sequence: TGTGCCACCACCCTACTAGCGGGGGGGTACAATGAGCAGTTCTTC. This translates into CATTLLAGGYNEQFF.

The chain joins TRBV2 to TRBJ2-7; 7 positions agree with TRBD2. CDR1 and CDR2 (germline): SNHLY, FYNNEI. The V segment lost 11 bases and the J segment 3 bases; nucleotides outside the gene matches: 10. CDR3 size: 13 residues. This CDR3 is CAYHGGLGYEQYF. As DNA, the CDR3 is TGTGCCTACCACGGAGGACTAGGCTACGAGCAGTACTTC.

The chain joins TRBV5-1 to TRBJ2-7; maybe TRBD2 (5 bases). The germline CDR1 and CDR2 sequences are SGHRS and YFSETQ. V was clipped by 1 base and J by 2 bases, with 7 bases between them. The CDR3 consists of 13 residues. The CDR3: CASSLTEAYEQYF. In nucleotides, the CDR3 is TGCGCCAGCAGCTTGACGGAGGCCTACGAGCAGTACTTC.